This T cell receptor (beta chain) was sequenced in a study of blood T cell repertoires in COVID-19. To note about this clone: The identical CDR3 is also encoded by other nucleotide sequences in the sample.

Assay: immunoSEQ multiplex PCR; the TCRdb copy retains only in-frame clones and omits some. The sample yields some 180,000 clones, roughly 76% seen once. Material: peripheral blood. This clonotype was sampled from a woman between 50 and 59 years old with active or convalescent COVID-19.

CDR3 nucleotides: TGTGCCAGCTCCCCCGACAGGAAGAACACTGAAGCTTTCTTT. Translated, it gives CASSPDRKNTEAFF. The chain couples TRBV18 to TRBJ1-1; a possible D gene is TRBD1 (6 bases). This CDR3 has 14 residues. Germline V CDR1 and CDR2: KGHSH, LQKENI. V lost 6 bases and J 1 base, leaving 12 bases between the germline ends.